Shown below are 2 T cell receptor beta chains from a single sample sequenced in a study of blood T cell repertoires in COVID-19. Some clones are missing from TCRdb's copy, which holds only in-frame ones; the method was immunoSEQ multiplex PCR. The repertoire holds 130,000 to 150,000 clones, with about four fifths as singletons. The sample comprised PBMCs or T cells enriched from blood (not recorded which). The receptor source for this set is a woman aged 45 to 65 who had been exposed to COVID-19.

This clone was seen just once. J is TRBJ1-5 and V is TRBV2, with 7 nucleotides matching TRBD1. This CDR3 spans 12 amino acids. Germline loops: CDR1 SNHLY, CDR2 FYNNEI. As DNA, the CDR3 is TGTATCAACAGGGGTGAGGAGCAGCCCCAGCATTTT. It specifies CINRGEEQPQHF.

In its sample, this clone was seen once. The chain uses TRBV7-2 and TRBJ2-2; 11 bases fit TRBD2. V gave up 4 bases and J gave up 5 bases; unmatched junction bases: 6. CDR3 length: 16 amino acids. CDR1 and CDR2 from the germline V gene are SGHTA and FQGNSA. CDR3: CASSYLLAGATGELFF. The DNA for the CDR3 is TGTGCCAGCAGCTATCTACTAGCGGGGGCGACCGGGGAGCTGTTTTTT.